The rows below give T cell receptor beta chains drawn from one sample of a study of CD8 T cells in ankylosing spondylitis. Using its own MiXCR run on the 5' RACE reads, TCRdb lists one record per CDR3 protein. Counted here are about 220,000 distinct CDR3 sequences, more than 9% occurring once; the ten biggest clones make up approximately 20%. The sample comprised blood, either unsorted or a sorted T cell fraction (not recorded which). These receptor sequences come from a male donor with ankylosing spondylitis or in good health (not recorded which). CDR3s leave out the opening cysteine and the closing phenylalanine or tryptophan. Each record gives: V gene, CDR3 protein.

V: TRBV20-1
CDR3: SARGRQGSSGANVLT

V: TRBV4-2
CDR3: ASSQVDRNTEAF

V: TRBV29-1
CDR3: SVAWGARTGTQY

V: TRBV2
CDR3: ASRAPGTAYEQY

V: TRBV6-1
CDR3: ASSERSGGAVEQH

V: TRBV27
CDR3: ASSRLAGVMADTQY

V: TRBV12-3/TRBV12-4
CDR3: ASRKSSQPQH

V: TRBV7-2
CDR3: ASSLGGTQY

V: TRBV28
CDR3: ASSSAGGRSGELF

V: TRBV7-9
CDR3: ASSLKGGEDYGYT

V: TRBV28
CDR3: ASSRSGGASF

V: TRBV7-6
CDR3: ASSLEGGAGPDTQY

V: TRBV4-2
CDR3: ASSQDLAGNEQF

V: TRBV2
CDR3: ASNLGLAGDEQF

V: TRBV7-2
CDR3: ASSLQGGQETQY

V: TRBV15
CDR3: ATSSRGVRTGGMNTEAF

V: TRBV20-1
CDR3: SATHVPGTGAFYEQY

V: TRBV11-2
CDR3: ASSPGGGFTGELF

V: TRBV18
CDR3: ASSPPIYPIPGSSGNTIY

V: TRBV7-3
CDR3: ASSWTGRTNTGELF

V: TRBV7-9
CDR3: ASSSSNSGGDIQY

V: TRBV20-1
CDR3: SARGPGKFETQY

V: TRBV12-3/TRBV12-4
CDR3: ASSFAGRRYQETQY

V: TRBV19
CDR3: ASSTDRETEAF

V: TRBV7-9
CDR3: ASSSTTGKFSEAF

V: TRBV7-9
CDR3: ASSLTGFTGELF

V: TRBV7-9
CDR3: ASSPVTGGYGYT

V: TRBV11-2
CDR3: ASSTTKKTSGGTNPYNEQF

V: TRBV11-2
CDR3: ASSSGHIGSSGANVLT

V: TRBV12-3/TRBV12-4
CDR3: ASSSRWTGSQETQY

V: TRBV28
CDR3: ASSLGAQGNTEAF

V: TRBV12-3/TRBV12-4
CDR3: ASSPTLTGGQPQH

V: TRBV7-8
CDR3: ASSLEGVNTEAF

V: TRBV20-1
CDR3: SARDPLIAGAETQY

V: TRBV12-3/TRBV12-4
CDR3: ASSLGVSSGTFTYEQY

V: TRBV5-1
CDR3: ASSSIAEPEQY

V: TRBV5-1
CDR3: ASSLAPFGNTGELF

V: TRBV5-1
CDR3: ASSPGTGGNQPQH

V: TRBV12-3/TRBV12-4
CDR3: ASSFSEFNQPQH

V: TRBV29-1
CDR3: SARWTDQETQY

V: TRBV7-9
CDR3: ASSPGLAGVSYEQY

V: TRBV24-1
CDR3: ATEGANSYNEQF

V: TRBV5-1
CDR3: ASSIAGTVNQPQH

V: TRBV5-1
CDR3: ASSMGTGDNSPLH

V: TRBV3-1
CDR3: ASSQKKGGGSGEQY

V: TRBV12-3/TRBV12-4
CDR3: ASSSGLRREKLF

V: TRBV18
CDR3: ASSPRTAAAYEQY

V: TRBV20-1
CDR3: SARGSGGTSANEKLF

V: TRBV21-1
CDR3: ASSPRTSGGRDETQY

V: TRBV20-1
CDR3: SARDSSGSSGGIHEQF